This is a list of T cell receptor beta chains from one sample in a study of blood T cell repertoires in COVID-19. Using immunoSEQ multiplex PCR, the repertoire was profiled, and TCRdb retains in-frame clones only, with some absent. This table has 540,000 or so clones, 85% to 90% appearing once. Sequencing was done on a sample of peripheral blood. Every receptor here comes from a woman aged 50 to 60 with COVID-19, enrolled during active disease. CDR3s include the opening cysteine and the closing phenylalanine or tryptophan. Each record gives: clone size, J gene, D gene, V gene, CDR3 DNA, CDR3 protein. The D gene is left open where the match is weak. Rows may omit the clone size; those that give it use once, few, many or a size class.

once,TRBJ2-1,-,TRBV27,TGTGCCAGCAGTTCCTTTCGACGGAGCTCCTACAATGAGCAGTTCTTC,CASSSFRRSSYNEQFF
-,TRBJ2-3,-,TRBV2,TGTGCCAGCAGTGAAGGGAGAGGCGGGGCTACGCAGTATTTT,CASSEGRGGATQYF
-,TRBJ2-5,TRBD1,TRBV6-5,TGTGCCAGCAGATCTCACAGGGGACGGGAAGGGACCCAGTACTTC,CASRSHRGREGTQYF
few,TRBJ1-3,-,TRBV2,TGTGCCAGCACCCTCGTAGGGGGGGCTGGAAACACCATATATTTT,CASTLVGGAGNTIYF
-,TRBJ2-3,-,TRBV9,TGTGCCAGCAGCGTACAGGGGCGGAGCACAGATACGCAGTATTTT,CASSVQGRSTDTQYF
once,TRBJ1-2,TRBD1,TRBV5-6,TGTGCCAGCAGCTTGGCCGGGACAGTCTATGGCTACACCTTC,CASSLAGTVYGYTF
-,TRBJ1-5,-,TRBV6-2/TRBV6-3,TGTGCCAGCAGTTACCGCAGGGGCGCGGACAATCAGCCCCAGCATTTT,CASSYRRGADNQPQHF
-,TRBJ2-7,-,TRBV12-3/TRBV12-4,TGTGCCAGCAGTCAACTAAACCACGAGCAGTACTTC,CASSQLNHEQYF
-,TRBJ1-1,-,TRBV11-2,TGTGCCAGCAGCATTAGTGCCCCGCAGGGGAGCGCTGAAGCTTTCTTT,CASSISAPQGSAEAFF
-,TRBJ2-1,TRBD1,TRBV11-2,TGTGCCAGCAGCCACCGGGACAGGACCCCCAGAGGGCAGTTCTTC,CASSHRDRTPRGQFF
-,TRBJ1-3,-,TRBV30,TGTGCCTGGAGTGTATTCCCCTTTGGCTCAGGATGGTTATCTGGAAACACCATATATTTT,CAWSVFPFGSGWLSGNTIYF
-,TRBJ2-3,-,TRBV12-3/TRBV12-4,TGTGCCAGCAGTTCAGTGTTCGGGGATACGCAGTATTTT,CASSSVFGDTQYF
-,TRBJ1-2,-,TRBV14,TGTGCCAGCAGCCAAGGACAGAACTATGGCTACACCTTC,CASSQGQNYGYTF
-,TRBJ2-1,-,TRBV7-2,TGTGCCAGCAGCTCCGACACTTTTGGTAGCGATGAGCAGTTCTTC,CASSSDTFGSDEQFF
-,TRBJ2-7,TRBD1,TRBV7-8,TGTGCCAGCAGCTGGACAGGGGGGTCCTACGAGCAGTACTTC,CASSWTGGSYEQYF
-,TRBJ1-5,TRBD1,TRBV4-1,TGCGCCAGCAGCCAAGAAGGACAGGGGAGAGGTCAGCCCCAGCATTTT,CASSQEGQGRGQPQHF
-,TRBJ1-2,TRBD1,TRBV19,TGTGCCAGTAGCCTTCGGGACAGGCCAAACTATGGCTACACCTTC,CASSLRDRPNYGYTF
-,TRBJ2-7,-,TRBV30,TGTGCCTGGAGTTTAAAGAGTTTCTCCTACGAGCAGTACTTC,CAWSLKSFSYEQYF
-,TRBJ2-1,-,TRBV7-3,TGTGCCAGCAGCTCTGGGGGGACGATCATCGACAATGAGCAGTTCTTC,CASSSGGTIIDNEQFF
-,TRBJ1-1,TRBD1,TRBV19,TGTGCCAGTAGTATAGATCGCGGCAGGGGGCTAAGGAACACTGAAGCTTTCTTT,CASSIDRGRGLRNTEAFF
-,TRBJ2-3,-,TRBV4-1,TGCGCCAGCAGCCAAGATCAGAGACGGGCAGGGGGCACAGATACGCAGTATTTT,CASSQDQRRAGGTDTQYF
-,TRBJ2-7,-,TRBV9,TGTGCCAGCAGCGGTCGGTCCACCGAGCAGTACTTC,CASSGRSTEQYF
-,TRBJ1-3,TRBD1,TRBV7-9,TGTGCCAGCAGCTTAGGACAGGGGGCTTACACCATATATTTT,CASSLGQGAYTIYF
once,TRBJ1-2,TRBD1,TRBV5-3,TGTGCCAGAAGCGCGGGGACAGCCGCTAACTATGGCTACACCTTC,CARSAGTAANYGYTF
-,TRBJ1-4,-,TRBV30,TGTGCCTGGAGTGTAACAGGTGCCAGGAAACTGTTTTTT,CAWSVTGARKLFF
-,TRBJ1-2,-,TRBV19,TGTGCCAGTAGTACAGGACAGCATGGCTACACCTTC,CASSTGQHGYTF
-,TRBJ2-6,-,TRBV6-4,TGTGCCAGCAGTGCCTCCCCGGGGAACGTAGTCGGAGGACCCTCTGGGGCCAACGTCCTGACTTTC,CASSASPGNVVGGPSGANVLTF
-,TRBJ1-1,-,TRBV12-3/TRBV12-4,TGTGCCAGCGGACAGATGAACACTGAAGCTTTCTTT,CASGQMNTEAFF
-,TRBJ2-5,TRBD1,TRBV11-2,TGTGCCAGCAGCTGGGGACAGGGGGAGACCCAGTACTTC,CASSWGQGETQYF
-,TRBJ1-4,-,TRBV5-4,TGTGCCAGCAGCCCTAAAACGGGGAATGAAAAACTGTTTTTT,CASSPKTGNEKLFF
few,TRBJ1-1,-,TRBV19,TGTGCCAGTAGTATAGGGCGGGGAGGGGCTGAAGCTTTCTTT,CASSIGRGGAEAFF
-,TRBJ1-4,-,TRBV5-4,TGTGCCAGCAGCGCGAGGGGGGGGCACAGTGAAAAACTGTTTTTT,CASSARGGHSEKLFF
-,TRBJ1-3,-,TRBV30,TGTGCCCTGGGAAGGGGACTACACACCATATATTTT,CALGRGLHTIYF
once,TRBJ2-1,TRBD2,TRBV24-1,TGTGCCACCAGTGATCCTAGCGGGGGGGCATACAATGAGCAGTTCTTC,CATSDPSGGAYNEQFF
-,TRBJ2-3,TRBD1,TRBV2,TGTGCTAAGGGGACAGATTCCACAGATACGCAGTATTTT,CAKGTDSTDTQYF
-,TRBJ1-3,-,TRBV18,TGTGCCAGCTCACCAAGGATGGCGGAGAGCTCTGGAAACACCATATATTTT,CASSPRMAESSGNTIYF
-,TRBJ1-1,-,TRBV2,TGTGCCAGCAGTGCCCTTCGGGGGAACACTGAAGCTTTCTTT,CASSALRGNTEAFF
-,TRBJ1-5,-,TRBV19,TGTGCCACCTCGGACGGGGGGGAATATTGGAATCAGCCCCAGCATTTT,CATSDGGEYWNQPQHF
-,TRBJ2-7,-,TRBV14,TGTGCCAGCAGCCAAGATCTTAGTCCGGGATACTCCTACGAGCAGTACTTC,CASSQDLSPGYSYEQYF
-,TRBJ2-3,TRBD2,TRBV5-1,TGCGCCAGCAGCTTTACCACTAGCGGGGGGGCTGGAGATACGCAGTATTTT,CASSFTTSGGAGDTQYF
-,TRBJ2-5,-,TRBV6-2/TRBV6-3,TGTGCCAGCAGCCCCCTAGCGCAAGAGACCCAGTACTTC,CASSPLAQETQYF
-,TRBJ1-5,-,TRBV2,TGTGCCAGTAATACAGGGTTTCAACAGCCCCAGCATTTT,CASNTGFQQPQHF
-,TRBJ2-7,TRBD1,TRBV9,TGTGCCAGCAGCGTTGCAGGGGGCGCCGAGCAGTACTTC,CASSVAGGAEQYF
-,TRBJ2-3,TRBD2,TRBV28,TGTGCCAGCAGTTTAACAGGGCTAGCGGGGGGGTCTACCTCTACGCAGTATTTT,CASSLTGLAGGSTSTQYF
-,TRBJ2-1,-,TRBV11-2,TGTGCCAGCAGCTTAGGGGGACACCCCTACAATGAGCAGTTCTTC,CASSLGGHPYNEQFF
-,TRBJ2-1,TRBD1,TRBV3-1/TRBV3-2,TGTGCCAGCAGCCAAGATAGGGGGCGCTACAATGAGCAGTTCTTC,CASSQDRGRYNEQFF
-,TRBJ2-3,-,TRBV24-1,TGTGCCACCAGTGATTTTCCTAGCACAGATACGCAGTATTTT,CATSDFPSTDTQYF
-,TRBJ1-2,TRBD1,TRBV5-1,TGCGCCAGCAGCCCAGCGGGACAGGGGTATGGCTACACCTTC,CASSPAGQGYGYTF
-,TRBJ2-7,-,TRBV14,TGTGCCAGCAGCCAAGGGGTGACAGTGTCCTACGAGCAGTACTTC,CASSQGVTVSYEQYF
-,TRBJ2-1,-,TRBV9,TGTGCCAGCAGCCCCCGGGGTAGCTCCTACAATGAGCAGTTCTTC,CASSPRGSSYNEQFF
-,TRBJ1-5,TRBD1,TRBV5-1,TGCGCCAGCAGCTTGGTAGGGACAGGGGATCAGCCCCAGCATTTT,CASSLVGTGDQPQHF
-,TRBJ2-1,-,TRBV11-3,TGTGCCAGCAGCTCGGACAGTGGGTTCAAGGAGCAGTTCTTC,CASSSDSGFKEQFF
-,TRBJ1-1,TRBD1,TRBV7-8,TGTGCCAGCAGCTCGGGACAGGGCGTACGACGAGCTTTCTTT,CASSSGQGVRRAFF
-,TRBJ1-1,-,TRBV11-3,TGTGCCAGCAGCTTAGGAGGACAGTACACTGAAGCTTTCTTT,CASSLGGQYTEAFF
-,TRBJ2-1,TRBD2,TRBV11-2,TGTGCCAGCAGCTTCGGGACTATACTTTCCTACAATGAGCAGTTCTTC,CASSFGTILSYNEQFF
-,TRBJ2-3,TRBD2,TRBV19,TGTGCCAGTCTGCCGGGGACTAGTGCTACAGATACGCAGTATTTT,CASLPGTSATDTQYF
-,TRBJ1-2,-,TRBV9,TGTGCCAGCAGCATACCCCAGGGAGGAGGCTACACCTTC,CASSIPQGGGYTF
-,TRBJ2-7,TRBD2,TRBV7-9,TGTGCCAGCAGCCCGTTCACTAGCGGGGCTTCCTACGAGCAGTACTTC,CASSPFTSGASYEQYF
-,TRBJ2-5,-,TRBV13,TGTGCCAGCAGCTCAGGGGTAAGCGGAGAGACCCAGTACTTC,CASSSGVSGETQYF
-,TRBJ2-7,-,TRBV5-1,TGCGCCAGCAGCTTGTGGGATCCGGACATTTACGAGCAGTACTTC,CASSLWDPDIYEQYF